A selection of T cell receptor beta chains follows, all from one sample in a study of response to subunit inactivated influenza vaccine. TCRdb itself ran the RT-PCR reads through MiXCR, one entry per CDR3 protein. This sample has 200,000 to 250,000 distinct CDR3 sequences, with less than 15% found just once. The source was non-naive T cells sorted from PBMCs, collected around 14 days before vaccination. The source of these receptors is a man in his fifties or sixties who received an inactivated influenza vaccine. CDR3s include the opening cysteine and the closing phenylalanine or tryptophan. D genes are given only for firm matches. The size of a clone is reported for some rows only, either as once, few or many, or as a class for expanded clones.

.	TRBV15	TRBJ1-5	.	TGTGCCACCAGCAGAGAGCAATTGAGAGGTCAGCCCCAGCATTTT	CATSREQLRGQPQHF
TRBD2	TRBV30	TRBJ2-3	few	TGTGCCTGGAGTAGGGGACTAGCGGGAGGTGTGGCAGATACGCAGTATTTT	CAWSRGLAGGVADTQYF
.	TRBV2	TRBJ2-3	many	TGTGCCAGCAGGAACCCCTCCGGCGGTGGGGGCACAGATACGCAGTATTTT	CASRNPSGGGGTDTQYF
TRBD2	TRBV4-3	TRBJ2-1	.	TGCGCCAGCAGCTTCGGTAGCGGGGGGTCCACGAGCTCCTACAATGAGCAGTTCTTC	CASSFGSGGSTSSYNEQFF
.	TRBV11-2	TRBJ2-3	few	TGTGCCAGCAGCTACCCCGGGACTGGCACAGATACGCAGTATTTT	CASSYPGTGTDTQYF
.	TRBV20-1	TRBJ2-7	once	TGCAGTGCTAGAGATTCAGGGAGGAGTGAGCAGTACTTC	CSARDSGRSEQYF
.	TRBV19	TRBJ1-2	few	TGTGCCAGTAGCCCCGGGGTACAGGCGTTCTATGGCTACACCTTC	CASSPGVQAFYGYTF
TRBD1	TRBV2	TRBJ1-6	few	TGTGCCAGCAGCCAAGGGGGTGGGACAGGGAATTCACCCCTCCACTTT	CASSQGGGTGNSPLHF
.	TRBV27	TRBJ2-2	many	TGTGCCAGCAGTCAAAACAGGTACCCGAACACCGGGGAGCTGTTTTTT	CASSQNRYPNTGELFF
.	TRBV24-1	TRBJ2-7	once	TGTGCCACCAGTGATTTAAGGGGATTCCTGTACTTC	CATSDLRGFLYF
TRBD2	TRBV20-1	TRBJ2-3	few	TGCAGTGCTGGACTAGCGGGGCTAGCAGATACGCAGTATTTT	CSAGLAGLADTQYF
.	TRBV20-1	TRBJ2-7	many	TGCAGTGCTAGATCCGTTGGGGACGGCTCCTACGAGCAGTACTTC	CSARSVGDGSYEQYF
.	TRBV19	TRBJ2-1	.	TGTGCCAGCGACTCCCGTGGACTCAACAATGAGCAGTTCTTC	CASDSRGLNNEQFF
.	TRBV29-1	TRBJ2-2	.	TGCAGCGTTGCAGGAAGGAACACCGGGGAGCTGTTTTTT	CSVAGRNTGELFF
TRBD1	TRBV28	TRBJ1-3	few	TGTGCCAGCAGACTTGGACAGGCTGGAAACACCATATATTTT	CASRLGQAGNTIYF
TRBD2	TRBV12-3/TRBV12-4	TRBJ2-1	many	TGTGCCAGCAGGCGACTAGCGGGGGGGAGTCTAGATGAGCAGTTCTTC	CASRRLAGGSLDEQFF
.	TRBV3-1	TRBJ2-7	many	TGTGCCAGCAGCCAAGATTTGGACAGTCTCTCCTTGCAGTACTTC	CASSQDLDSLSLQYF
.	TRBV9	TRBJ1-6	.	TGTGCCAGCAGCTCCTCAGGGCTTTCGAGCAATTCACCCCTCCACTTT	CASSSSGLSSNSPLHF
.	TRBV7-2	TRBJ1-2	.	TGTGCCAGCAGCTTTGGAGAAGGAGGTGGCTACACCTTC	CASSFGEGGGYTF
TRBD1	TRBV12-3/TRBV12-4	TRBJ1-1	few	TGTGCCAGCAGCAAAGGAGAGGGACAGGGGTTTCCTGAAGCTTTCTTT	CASSKGEGQGFPEAFF
TRBD2	TRBV28	TRBJ2-3	once	TGTGCCAGCAACATCGGGGGGTGGCTCACAGATACGCAGTATTTT	CASNIGGWLTDTQYF
.	TRBV6-1	TRBJ2-3	many	TGTGCCAGCAGTGATTGGGATATGGATACGCAGTATTTT	CASSDWDMDTQYF
TRBD1	TRBV20-1	TRBJ2-4	many	TGCAGTGCTGGAGATCACAGGGGTGCCAAAAACATTCAGTACTTC	CSAGDHRGAKNIQYF
TRBD1	TRBV6-5	TRBJ1-2	.	TGTGCCAGCAGTCAGGGGGCCTGGGGCTACACCTTC	CASSQGAWGYTF
TRBD1	TRBV6-1	TRBJ1-3	few	TGTGCCACCACCCTTGACAGGGGTGTCTCTGGAAACACCATATATTTT	CATTLDRGVSGNTIYF
.	TRBV24-1	TRBJ2-2	many	TGTGCCACAAGTAACAGGGCCGGGGAGCTGTTTTTT	CATSNRAGELFF
TRBD2	TRBV20-1	TRBJ2-7	many	TGCAGTGCTAGAGGACTAGCGGGGGGATACGAGCAGTACTTC	CSARGLAGGYEQYF
.	TRBV30	TRBJ1-4	few	TGTGCCTGGAGTCACAACACGAAAACAGGGTTC	CAWSHNTKTGF
TRBD2	TRBV27	TRBJ2-7	.	TGTGCCAGCAGTTCCCCTTCTAGCGGGGGGCACTACGAGCAGTACTTC	CASSSPSSGGHYEQYF
.	TRBV11-2	TRBJ2-1	many	TGTGCCAGCAGCGGGGGGCCCTACAATGAGCAGTTCTTC	CASSGGPYNEQFF
.	TRBV27	TRBJ2-7	few	TGTGCCAGCAGTTTTTTAAATGGGAACGAGCAGTACTTC	CASSFLNGNEQYF
TRBD1	TRBV20-1	TRBJ1-4	.	TGCAGTGCTAGGCCTCGGGACAGGGGATTCGAAAAACTGTTTTTT	CSARPRDRGFEKLFF
TRBD1	TRBV20-1	TRBJ2-3	few	TGCAGTGCTAGAACCCTGGGACAGGGGCGAAGCACAGATACGCAGTATTTT	CSARTLGQGRSTDTQYF
.	TRBV12-3/TRBV12-4	TRBJ1-4	.	TGTGCCAGCAGTTTTCCTGGTGAAAAACTGTTTTTT	CASSFPGEKLFF
.	TRBV7-2	TRBJ1-2	few	TGTGCCAGCAGCTTAGTAGGTACACAGTTCACCTATGGCTACACCTTC	CASSLVGTQFTYGYTF
.	TRBV6-1	TRBJ1-6	.	TGTGCCAGCAGTGGCGGGACTTTCCCGTCCCTCTATAATTCACCCCTCCACTTT	CASSGGTFPSLYNSPLHF
.	TRBV10-3	TRBJ2-3	.	TGTGCCATCAGTGAACCCCATGGGGGATCGGATACGCAGTATTTT	CAISEPHGGSDTQYF
TRBD1	TRBV7-2	TRBJ1-5	few	TGTGCCAGCAGCTTAGGGGGACAGGGCCATCAGCCCCAGCATTTT	CASSLGGQGHQPQHF
TRBD2	TRBV5-6	TRBJ2-3	.	TGTGCCAGCAGCTCGGGACTAGCGGACACAGATACGCAGTATTTT	CASSSGLADTDTQYF
.	TRBV20-1	TRBJ2-7	many	TGCAGTGCTCCAACTTCCATCTTTAATCCCTACGAGCAGTACTTC	CSAPTSIFNPYEQYF
TRBD2	TRBV5-6	TRBJ2-3	few	TGTGCCAGCAGCCCACGGAAGGCGGGAGTGAATACGCAGTATTTT	CASSPRKAGVNTQYF
.	TRBV3-1	TRBJ2-7	.	TGTGCCAGCAGCCAAGAGGGCCTACGGCAGTACTTC	CASSQEGLRQYF
.	TRBV9	TRBJ2-1	.	TGTGCCAGCAGCGTACGGACAGATTACAATGAGCAGTTCTTC	CASSVRTDYNEQFF
TRBD1	TRBV19	TRBJ2-3	few	TGTGCCGTCCGGGACAGCAGCACAGATACGCAGTATTTT	CAVRDSSTDTQYF
TRBD1	TRBV7-9	TRBJ2-5	few	TGTGCCAGCAGCCGCGGACAGGGAGAGACCCAGTACTTC	CASSRGQGETQYF
.	TRBV30	TRBJ2-3	once	TGTGCCTGGAGTGTACTTGGTAGTGGGGGCACAGATACGCAGTATTTT	CAWSVLGSGGTDTQYF